This entry features one T cell receptor beta chain sequence. What antigen it recognizes has not been identified. Qualities for individual bases were not recorded, and no much larger clone is one base off. The data were taken from a study of regulatory T cells in long-lasting Graves disease listed by TCRdb under 2021. For the study in its entirety: Newly diagnosed Graves' disease patients had taken antithyroid drugs for less than 3 months. Patients with persistent Graves' disease were compared with patients with newly diagnosed Graves' disease using TCR sequencing and RNA sequencing of peripheral blood. The study was registered as a clinical trial and conducted in China. A total of approximately 35 samples underwent TCR sequencing: some 13 from persistent and some 20 from newly diagnosed Graves' disease patients.

This sample's time point label indicates: newly diagnosed GD, antithyroid drugs for less than 3 months. For both TCR sequencing and RNA sequencing, RNA was extracted from PBMCs using TRIzol. Graves' disease was diagnosed according to American Thyroid Association guidelines. The patients came from an endocrinology department in Xi'an, China. Each patient gave around 9.2 milliliters of peripheral blood, collected in an EDTA anticoagulant tube. Ficoll Paque Plus density gradient separation was used to isolate PBMCs, and no further T cell sorting was performed. An Agilent 2100 Bioanalyzer and agarose gel were used to check RNA quality, and a NanoDrop 2000 was used to measure RNA concentration. Library preparation used multiplex PCR. The listed sequencing device is Illumina HiSeq 4000. CDR3 regions were amplified by Arm-PCR with iRepertoire HTBI primers to construct TCR beta libraries. Before sequencing, the PCR products went through gel purification. Per the original workflow: Gene usage analysis of CDR3 amino acid clonotypes relied on the approximately 68 TRBV and 13 to 15 TRBJ segments identified across samples. COPE and FqMerger were used to merge filtered high-quality paired reads into contigs. Contigs were aligned with BLAST to IMGT TRBV, TRBD and TRBJ reference genes, and CDR3 was defined per IMGT. Clonotypes above 0.1% frequency were classified as highly expanded clones. Shannon entropy served as the measure of repertoire diversity, while the Gini coefficient captured V-J evenness. A clonotype was considered public if more than one individual shared it. TCRdb ran its own pipeline on the public reads, namely fastp trimming at Q25 and MiXCR clone calling, and kept in-frame beta chains. A single entry per CDR3 protein holds the most common genes and DNA from its merged rows. Clone size and V and J calls follow TCRdb, not the original study. A total of 510,000 or so distinct CDR3 sequences appear in this sample, about 12% of them only once. Jointly, the top ten make up more than 8% of the sample.

Beyond this particular receptor, the publication reports: Persistent disease showed preferential use of TRBV28, TRBJ1-2 and TRBJ2-5, whereas newly diagnosed disease favored TRBV20-1 and TRBJ2-1. Only peripheral blood was studied, because thyroid tissue, the primary lesion, was inaccessible. Persistent patients shared more public clonotypes among themselves (around 3,000) than newly diagnosed patients did (roughly 920). Lower TCR Shannon entropy and fewer highly expanded clones were observed in persistent Graves' disease patients than in newly diagnosed patients, which suggested clonal expansion. The small sample size was acknowledged by the authors as a limitation that may reduce accuracy. Sequencing and analysis were limited to the TCR beta chain.

Measured from the cysteine to the phenylalanine, the CDR3 is 16 residues long. The only DNA kept is the CDR3, 48 bases in frame from the first base. V is shortened by 8 bases, J by 0 bases, and the region joining them spans 19 bases. Sequences MNHNS (CDR1) and SASEGT (CDR2) are obtained from the germline V gene. These same records also appear under a second study, on T cells in Graves' hyperthyroidism and ophthalmopathy. The second investigation adds: Graves' hyperthyroidism was defined as stable when no progression to ophthalmopathy occurred over 18 months of follow-up. Hyperthyroidism patients were newly diagnosed, had a disease duration of under 2 months, and were aged 18 to 65 years. Patients with uncontrolled infections, other autoimmune diseases, pregnancy or lactation were excluded. Clinical symptoms, serum thyroxine and TRAb, thyroid ultrasound, and orbital computed tomography formed the basis for the diagnoses. For the first round of RT-PCR on the TCR CDR3, the HTBI primer set was used together with the Qiagen OneStep RT-PCR kit. Most expanded thyroid clonotypes (frequency above 0.001) were also detected in blood, suggesting blood repertoires may reflect thyroid immune responses. A model built on a 13 V-J signature distinguished ophthalmopathy from stable hyperthyroidism, reaching approximately 89% sensitivity and approximately 81% specificity in cross-validation and 80%/75% in testing. In validation, the model predicted progression to ophthalmopathy a median of about 5.9 months before onset, with around 70% sensitivity and 72.22% specificity. To identify TCR V-J signatures that set the groups apart, the researchers used a discovery cohort of about a hundred patients, made up of 40 to 45 with Graves' ophthalmopathy and 57 with stable Graves' hyperthyroidism. An independent validation cohort of around 20 hyperthyroidism patients and about 15 patients who later progressed to ophthalmopathy tested prospective prediction of ophthalmopathy. For training and testing, the approximately 97 patients in the discovery cohort were randomly divided in a 7:3 ratio. Thyroid tissue and blood T-cell repertoires from roughly 6 Graves' hyperthyroidism patients were also compared in the study. After sampling, hyperthyroidism patients received methimazole starting at 30 mg daily, and ophthalmopathy patients received high-dose intravenous methylprednisolone. A second multiplex PCR round built the libraries, followed by size selection and purification. The libraries were sequenced on an Illumina HiSeq2000 using paired-end 100 bp reads. SOAPnuke was used to process the raw data, removing reads that contained adapters or uncalled bases, had a mean Phred below 15, or lacked an exact match to the constant primer or identifier. COPE v1.2.5 was used to merge high-quality paired reads, and clonotypes were defined as unique nucleotide sequences. MiTCR v1.1 was used to align clonotypes to the IMGT TRBV, TRBD and TRBJ reference segments. Analysis was restricted to V-J combinations with a frequency above 0.0001, which covered roughly 99% of repertoires. The TCS score was defined as F50 (clonal expansion) divided by E x V (chaos), with BLOSUM62-based TCRdist calculated between CDR3 peptides within each V-J. Welch's t-statistics and random forest reduced approximately 520 V-J features to roughly 13, which were used in a naive Bayes classifier (R e1071). Sample size was not statistically predetermined, and blinding of investigators to group allocation was not performed. TCR Vbeta CDR3 sequencing of 120 to 150 peripheral blood samples (43 ophthalmopathy, 70 to 85 hyperthyroidism and some 17 progressor patients) is reported in the paper.

The sequencing used peripheral blood mononuclear cells (PBMCs), collected at new diagnosis, from a patient treated with antithyroid drugs. The rearrangement combines TRBV6-1 with TRBJ1-1; the D gene identity is not certain. The receptor was isolated from a woman aged 30 to 39 with Graves disease. Donor details come from another sample of the same person, matched by shared clones. The bases are TGTGCCAGCGGCTCCCCCGGGTGGACTATGAACACTGAAGCTTTCTTT. Its translation reads: CASGSPGWTMNTEAFF.